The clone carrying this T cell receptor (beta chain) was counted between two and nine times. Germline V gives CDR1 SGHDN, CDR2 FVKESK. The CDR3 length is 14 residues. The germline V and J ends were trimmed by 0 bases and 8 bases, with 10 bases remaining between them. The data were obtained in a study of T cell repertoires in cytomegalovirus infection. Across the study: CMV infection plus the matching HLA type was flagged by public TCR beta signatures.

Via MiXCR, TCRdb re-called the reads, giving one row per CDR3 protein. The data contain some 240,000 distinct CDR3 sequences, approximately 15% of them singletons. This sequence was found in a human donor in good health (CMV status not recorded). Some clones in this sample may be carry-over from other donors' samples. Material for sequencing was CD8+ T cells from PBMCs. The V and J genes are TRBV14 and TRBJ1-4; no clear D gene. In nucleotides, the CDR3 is TGTGCCAGCAGCCAAGATCCCGGAGCCGAAAAACTGTTTTTT. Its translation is CASSQDPGAEKLFF.